The T cell receptor (beta chain) described here comes from a study of neurological immune-mediated disorders (dated by TCRdb to between 2018 and 2021). For context, the study as a whole: The study compared peripheral blood TCR-beta repertoires of HTLV-I-associated myelopathy (HAM/TSP) patients, multiple sclerosis patients and healthy controls using UMI-based sequencing. The 106 TCR-beta libraries covered PBMC samples along with longitudinal samples, technical triplicates, and paired sorted CD4+ and CD8+ T-cell subsets. Each longitudinal HAM/TSP and healthy donor was sampled at 3 time-points spaced at about 3-45 month intervals. Of the roughly 71 subjects in the cohort, around 15 were HAM/TSP patients, around 35 were multiple sclerosis patients, and about 20 were healthy controls. The research as a whole found: Expanded clones from different subjects shared no identical CDR3 amino acid sequences, which suggests that TCR-beta repertoires were private in all groups. The highest TCR clonal expansion was observed in HAM/TSP patients, whereas the lowest was observed in MS patients, even when compared with healthy controls.

This clonotype was seen at least ten times. The antigen it binds to is not known. No quality values exist for individual bases; no much larger clone is one base distant. What this sample's time point label stands for: longitudinal time-point 2. Libraries from unsorted PBMCs were made from 2 million PBMCs kept in RNAlater at -80 degrees C until RNA extraction. Peripheral blood underwent Ficoll-Hypaque density gradient centrifugation to isolate PBMCs, which were then cryopreserved in liquid nitrogen. V sheds 3 bases and J sheds 9 bases, leaving 9 bases between their ends. CDR3 length: 12 amino acids, cysteine to phenylalanine. The sequence is cut down to CDR3 DNA, 36 bases in frame from base 1. To synthesize cDNA, template-switch 5'RACE was performed with a primer carrying a 10-nucleotide random unique molecular identifier so that each TCR transcript was tagged. Over 180 million TCR-beta sequences, covering 15-18 subjects, were produced in each sequencing run. The RNeasy kit was used for extraction of total RNA. Using the KAPA Real-time Library Amplification kit, TCR-beta VDJ regions were amplified with primers for the TCR constant region and the 5'RACE anchor. A first PCR added sample indexes and Illumina adaptors, and a second PCR then raised library yield. After Ampure bead purification, the TCR product of roughly 650 bp was size-selected on a 2% E-gel SizeSelection system. Before pooling, library quality was checked on a Bioanalyzer, concentration was measured with Qubit, and libraries were quantified with the Kapa Library Quantification kit. An Illumina HiSeq 2500 was used to sequence the libraries paired-end at 2 x 150 bp. To increase sequence diversity, roughly 23-30% phiX was spiked into each library pool. The original methods were these. Quality-filtered reads were processed with the UMI-based MiGEC pipeline, which removed over 75% of raw TCR sequences during error correction. IMGT germline references were used for aligning VDJ genes, and each clonotype was defined as a unique CDR3 amino acid sequence together with its V-J genes. Clonal expansion, Shannon diversity and CDR3 relatedness (CalcPairwiseDistances, ClusterSamples) were evaluated with VDJtools, and phylogenetic trees were built with CLCbio workbench. Expanded clones were defined as having at least 8 unique UMIs, based on coefficient-of-variation modelling across technical triplicates. TCRdb redid the processing of the public reads, applying fastp at Q25 and MiXCR, and retained in-frame beta chains. Rows are unified per CDR3 protein, each entry keeping the most common DNA and genes. The V and J calls, along with clone size, are taken from TCRdb and not from the paper's own processing. The table for this sample lists some 45,000 distinct CDR3 sequences; 10% to 15% of them were counted only once. Of the sample, about 4.9% falls within the top ten clones.

Material for sequencing was PBMCs. The sequence was obtained from a male donor with HTLV-1-associated myelopathy (HAM/TSP). The chain is encoded by TRBV12-3 or TRBV12-4 joined to TRBJ2-1, with no confident D gene call. The CDR3 sequence is CASSLGWGEQFF. The DNA is TGTGCCAGCAGTTTGGGGTGGGGTGAGCAGTTCTTC.